A single sample is the source of the 18 T cell receptor beta chains below, sequenced in a study of blood T cell repertoires in COVID-19. This table comes from immunoSEQ multiplex PCR, and its TCRdb copy is limited to in-frame clones, with some not included. The sample lists 250,000 to 350,000 clones; around 91% were seen once. Material: PBMCs or T cells enriched from blood (not recorded which). The source of these receptors is a young woman with acute COVID-19.

The chain joins TRBV29-1 to TRBJ2-5; 8 nucleotides line up with TRBD2. CDR1 SQVTM and CDR2 ANQGSEA come from the germline V gene. Trimming took 7 bases from V and 5 from J; bases not matched to a gene: 9. This CDR3 contains 13 residues. Here the CDR3 reads CSALKRELETQYF. For the CDR3, the DNA is TGCAGCGCCCTGAAGCGGGAGCTGGAGACCCAGTACTTC.

This chain uses TRBV5-8 with TRBJ2-5; 7 bases are shared with TRBD2. CDR3 length: 14 residues. Germline-derived CDR1 and CDR2 are SGHTS and YDEGEE. The trim removed 2 bases at V and 3 bases at J, leaving 4 bases unmatched. The CDR3 sequence: CASSLRGGEETQYF. The CDR3 DNA sequence: TGTGCCAGCAGCTTAAGGGGAGGGGAAGAGACCCAGTACTTC. Full variable domain (missing parts from reference TRBV5-8 and TRBJ2-5): EAGVTQSPTHLIKTRGQQATLRCSPISGHTSVYWYQQALGLGLQFLLWYDEGEERNRGNFPPRFSGRQFPNYSSELNVNALELEDSALYLCASSLRGGEETQYFGPGTRLLVL.

The chain uses TRBV6-5 and TRBJ1-5, with 7 positions matching TRBD1. The germline V gene encodes CDR1 MNHEY and CDR2 SVGAGI. V trimming: 6 bases; J trimming: 0 bases; junction bases outside the gene matches: 5. The CDR3 spans 15 residues. As DNA, the CDR3 is TGTGCCAGCAGGGAGGGACAGTTTAGCAATCAGCCCCAGCATTTT. Protein sequence: CASREGQFSNQPQHF.

This chain links TRBV24-1 with TRBJ2-2; TRBD1 matches at 10 bases. Germline V gene data show CDR1 as KGHDR and CDR2 as SFDVKD. The CDR3 is made up of 20 amino acids. Unmatched junction bases numbered 15, after V lost 6 bases and J lost 0 bases. The CDR3 DNA sequence: TGTGCCACCAGTTCGTCGAGGGACAGGGGTAACCCCGCGAACACCGGGGAGCTGTTTTTT. This codes for CATSSSRDRGNPANTGELFF.

V and J are TRBV10-3 and TRBJ1-2; 8 bases agree with TRBD1. CDR1 is ENHRY, CDR2 SYGVKD, per germline. The CDR3 consists of 14 residues. Trimming took 6 bases from V and 8 from J; bases not matched to a gene: 11. In DNA, the CDR3 is TGTGCCATCAGGAAAGAGACAGGGGTGCGCGGCTACACCTTC. As protein: CAIRKETGVRGYTF.

The chain has TRBV5-1 and TRBJ2-7; 8 bases fit TRBD1. This CDR3 is built from 12 residues. Germline CDR1 and CDR2: SGHRS and YFSETQ. The J segment lost 2 bases and the V segment lost 7 bases, leaving 2 bases of the junction unmatched. CDR3 sequence: CASRQGPYEQYF. The CDR3 region has the DNA TGCGCCAGCCGACAGGGGCCCTACGAGCAGTACTTC.

The chain has TRBV10-3 and TRBJ2-1; the match to TRBD2 covers 8 bases. CDR1 and CDR2 (germline): ENHRY, SYGVKD. The CDR3 sequence is 13 residues long. V lost 6 bases and J lost 10; bases outside the gene matches: 8. CDR3 sequence (DNA): TGTGCCATCAGGCCGGGAGGGGCGGAGGAGCAGTTCTTC. Its protein product is CAIRPGGAEEQFF.

This chain joins TRBV28 and TRBJ1-2, with D hard to call. V shed 5 bases and J shed 2 bases, with 18 bases lying between them. CDR3 size: 16 residues. CDR1 is MDHEN and CDR2 is SYDVKM in the germline V gene. The CDR3 DNA sequence: TGTGCCAGCAGTCAAGAACCCAGTCGGGAGAACTATGGCTACACCTTC. As protein: CASSQEPSRENYGYTF.

The J gene is TRBJ2-3, the V gene TRBV5-1; D unclear. The germline gives CDR1 SGHRS, CDR2 YFSETQ. CDR3 length: 16 amino acids. The V and J ends lost 5 bases and 6 bases respectively, with 22 bases between them. CDR3 DNA: TGCGCCAGCAGAATGAATCAGGTCGAGTATTCCGATACGCAGTATTTT. This gives the protein CASRMNQVEYSDTQYF. The whole variable domain, filled in from reference TRBV5-1 and TRBJ2-3, reads KAGVTQTPRYLIKTRGQQVTLSCSPISGHRSVSWYQQTPGQGLQFLFEYFSETQRNKGNFPGRFSGRQFSNSRSEMNVSTLELGDSALYLCASRMNQVEYSDTQYFGPGTRLTVL.

The V call is TRBV19, the J call TRBJ2-2; 9 positions match TRBD1. The CDR3 is 15 amino acids. Germline V CDR1 and CDR2: LNHDA, SQIVND (reference sequence). With V trimmed by 8 bases and J by 5 bases, 9 bases remained unmatched. CDR3 in DNA: TGTGCCAGTCGTTCACAGGGGGCTGAGACCGGGGAGCTGTTTTTT. This translates into CASRSQGAETGELFF.

This chain connects TRBV9 to TRBJ1-4; D ambiguous. Between the trimmed V and J ends, which lost 2 bases and 5 bases, there was a span of 10 bases. The CDR3 has 14 amino acids. Germline CDR1 reads SGDLS; CDR2 reads YYNGEE. CDR3: CASSVFGENEKLFF. CDR3 nucleotide sequence: TGTGCCAGCAGCGTTTTTGGGGAGAATGAAAAACTGTTTTTT.

The chain carries TRBV3-1 (or the pseudogene TRBV3-2) and TRBJ1-2; unclear D gene. V lost 3 bases and J 8 bases, leaving 10 bases between the germline ends. Looked up from germline, CDR1 is LGHDT and CDR2 is YNNKEL (reference sequence). CDR3 length equals 12 residues. CDR3 sequence (DNA): TGTGCCAGCAGCCAGGGAGCGGAGGGCTACACCTTC. Translation gives CASSQGAEGYTF.

The chain joins TRBV3-1 (or the pseudogene TRBV3-2) to TRBJ2-7; 7 positions match TRBD2. Unmatched junction bases numbered 9, after V lost 4 bases and J lost 3 bases. The CDR3 runs to 15 residues. Germline loops: CDR1 LGHDT, CDR2 YNNKEL (reference sequence). CDR3 amino acids: CASSPPGRGLYEQYF. For the CDR3, the DNA is TGTGCCAGCAGCCCTCCGGGGAGGGGCCTCTACGAGCAGTACTTC.

The V and J genes are TRBV25-1 and TRBJ2-2; D not certain. There are 14 residues in the CDR3. V shed 8 bases and J shed 0 bases, with 10 bases lying between them. Germline V gene sequence: CDR1 MGHDK, CDR2 SYGVNS. In DNA form, the CDR3 reads TGTGCCAGCCGCGGTAACACGAACACCGGGGAGCTGTTTTTT. Translating gives CASRGNTNTGELFF.

The CDR3 sequence: CAWSVREKLFF. In DNA form, the CDR3 reads TGTGCCTGGAGTGTACGGGAAAAACTGTTTTTT. V gene TRBV30 combines with J gene TRBJ1-4; D is unresolved. Germline V gene data show CDR1 as GTSNPN and CDR2 as SVGIG (reference sequence). The V end was cut by 0 bases, the J end by 8 bases, with 4 bases between. The CDR3 loop spans 11 amino acids.

CDR3 in DNA: TGTGCCAGCAGTTTACAAGGAGGGGGCGTAGGAACTAATGAAAAACTGTTTTTT. Translating it yields CASSLQGGGVGTNEKLFF. The rearrangement uses TRBV27 and TRBJ1-4; TRBD1 agrees at 7 bases. V dropped 2 bases and J dropped 1; count of bases not matched to a gene: 10. The CDR3 is made up of 18 amino acids. Per the germline V gene, CDR1 is MNHEY and CDR2 is SMNVEV (reference sequence).

The chain employs TRBV7-2 and TRBJ1-2; no reliable D call. Germline V gene data show CDR1 as SGHTA and CDR2 as FQGNSA. This CDR3 comprises 15 residues. V was trimmed by 5 bases and J by 5 bases, leaving 18 bases between them. The CDR3 bases are TGTGCCAGCAGCCCTGGCCCTTCCTCTAGATATGGCTACACCTTC. It encodes CASSPGPSSRYGYTF.

CDR3 sequence (DNA): TGTGCCAGCAATGAGGGTAGCTGGGGCTCTGGGGCCAACGTCCTGACTTTC. Protein sequence: CASNEGSWGSGANVLTF. The J gene is TRBJ2-6, the V gene TRBV11-2; D might be TRBD2 (5 bases). This CDR3 spans 17 amino acids. CDR1 and CDR2 from the germline V gene are SGHAT and FQNNGV. V gave up 7 bases and J gave up 0 bases, with 16 bases separating them. Full variable domain (outside the CDR3, taken from reference TRBV11-2 and TRBJ2-6): EAGVAQSPRYKIIEKRQSVAFWCNPISGHATLYWYQQILGQGPKLLIQFQNNGVVDDSQLPKDRFSAERLKGVDSTLKIQPAKLEDSAVYLCASNEGSWGSGANVLTFGAGSRLTVL.